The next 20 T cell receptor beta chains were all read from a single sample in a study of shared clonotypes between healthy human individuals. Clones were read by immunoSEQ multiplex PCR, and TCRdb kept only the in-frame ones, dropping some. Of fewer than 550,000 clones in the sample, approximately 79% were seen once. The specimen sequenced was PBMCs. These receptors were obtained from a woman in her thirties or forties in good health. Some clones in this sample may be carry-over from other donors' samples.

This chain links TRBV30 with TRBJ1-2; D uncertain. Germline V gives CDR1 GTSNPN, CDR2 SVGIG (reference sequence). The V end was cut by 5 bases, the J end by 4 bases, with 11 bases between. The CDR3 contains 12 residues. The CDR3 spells CAWLDGGYGYTF. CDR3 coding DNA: TGTGCCTGGCTGGACGGCGGCTATGGCTACACCTTC.

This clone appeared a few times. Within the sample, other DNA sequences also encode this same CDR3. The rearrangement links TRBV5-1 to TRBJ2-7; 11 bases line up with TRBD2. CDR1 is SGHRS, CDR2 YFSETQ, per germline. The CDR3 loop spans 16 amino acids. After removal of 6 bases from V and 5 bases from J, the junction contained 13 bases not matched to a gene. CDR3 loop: CASKTYSGRGGDEQYF. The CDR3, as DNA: TGCGCCAGCAAAACTTATAGCGGGAGGGGGGGCGACGAGCAGTACTTC.

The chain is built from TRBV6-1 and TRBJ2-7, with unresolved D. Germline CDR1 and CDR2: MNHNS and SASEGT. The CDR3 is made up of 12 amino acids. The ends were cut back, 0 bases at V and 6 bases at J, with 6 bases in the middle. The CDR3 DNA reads TGTGCCAGCAGTGAAGCAGGGTTCGAGCAGTACTTC. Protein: CASSEAGFEQYF.

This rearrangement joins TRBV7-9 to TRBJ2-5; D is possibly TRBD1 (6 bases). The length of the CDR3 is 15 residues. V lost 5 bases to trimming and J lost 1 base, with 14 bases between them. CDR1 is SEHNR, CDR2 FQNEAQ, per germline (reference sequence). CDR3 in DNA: TGTGCCAGCAGCCCAGGGGCGGTGATCCAAGAGACCCAGTACTTC. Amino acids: CASSPGAVIQETQYF.

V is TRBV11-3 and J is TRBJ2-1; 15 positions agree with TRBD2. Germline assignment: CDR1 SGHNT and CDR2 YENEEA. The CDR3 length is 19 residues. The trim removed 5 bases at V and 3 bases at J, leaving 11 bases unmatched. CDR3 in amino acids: CASSRKGLAGGRGYNEQFF. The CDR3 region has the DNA TGTGCCAGCAGCCGGAAGGGACTAGCGGGAGGTAGGGGCTACAATGAGCAGTTCTTC.

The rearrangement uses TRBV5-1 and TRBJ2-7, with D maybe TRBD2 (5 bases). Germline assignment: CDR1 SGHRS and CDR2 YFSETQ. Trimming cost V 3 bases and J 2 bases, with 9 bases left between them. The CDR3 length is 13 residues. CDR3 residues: CASSSGSPYEQYF. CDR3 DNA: TGCGCCAGCAGCTCGGGGTCCCCCTACGAGCAGTACTTC. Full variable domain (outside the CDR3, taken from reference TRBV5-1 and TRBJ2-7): KAGVTQTPRYLIKTRGQQVTLSCSPISGHRSVSWYQQTPGQGLQFLFEYFSETQRNKGNFPGRFSGRQFSNSRSEMNVSTLELGDSALYLCASSSGSPYEQYFGPGTRLTVT.

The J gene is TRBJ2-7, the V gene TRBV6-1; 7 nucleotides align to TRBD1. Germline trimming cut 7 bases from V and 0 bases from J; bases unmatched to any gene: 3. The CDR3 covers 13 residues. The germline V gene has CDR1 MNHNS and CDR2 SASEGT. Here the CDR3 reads CASTGTVSYEQYF. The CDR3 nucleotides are TGTGCCAGCACTGGGACAGTCTCCTACGAGCAGTACTTC.

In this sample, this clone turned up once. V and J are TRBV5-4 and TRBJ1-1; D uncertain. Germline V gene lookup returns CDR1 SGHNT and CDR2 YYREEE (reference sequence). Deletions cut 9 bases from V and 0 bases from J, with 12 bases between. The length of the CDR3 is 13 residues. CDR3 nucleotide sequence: TGTGCCACCCACACCCCAATGAACACTGAAGCTTTCTTT. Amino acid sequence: CATHTPMNTEAFF. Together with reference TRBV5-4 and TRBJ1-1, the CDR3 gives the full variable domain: ETGVTQSPTHLIKTRGQQVTLRCSSQSGHNTVSWYQQALGQGPQFIFQYYREEENGRGNFPPRFSGLQFPNYSSELNVNALELDDSALYLCATHTPMNTEAFFGQGTRLTVV.

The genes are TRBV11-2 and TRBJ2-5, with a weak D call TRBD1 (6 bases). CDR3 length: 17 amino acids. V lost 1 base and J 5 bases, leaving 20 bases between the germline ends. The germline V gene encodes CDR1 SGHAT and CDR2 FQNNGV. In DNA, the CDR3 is TGTGCCAGCAGCTTAGCCCCCTCACAGGGTACGGGGGAGACCCAGTACTTC. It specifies CASSLAPSQGTGETQYF. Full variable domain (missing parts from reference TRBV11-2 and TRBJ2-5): EAGVAQSPRYKIIEKRQSVAFWCNPISGHATLYWYQQILGQGPKLLIQFQNNGVVDDSQLPKDRFSAERLKGVDSTLKIQPAKLEDSAVYLCASSLAPSQGTGETQYFGPGTRLLVL.

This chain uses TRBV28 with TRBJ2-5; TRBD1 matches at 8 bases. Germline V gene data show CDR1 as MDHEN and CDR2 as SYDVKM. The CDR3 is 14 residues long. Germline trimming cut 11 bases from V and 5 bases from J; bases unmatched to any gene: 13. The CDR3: CAHKPGGSLETQYF. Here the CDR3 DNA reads TGTGCCCACAAGCCAGGGGGCTCCCTTGAGACCCAGTACTTC.

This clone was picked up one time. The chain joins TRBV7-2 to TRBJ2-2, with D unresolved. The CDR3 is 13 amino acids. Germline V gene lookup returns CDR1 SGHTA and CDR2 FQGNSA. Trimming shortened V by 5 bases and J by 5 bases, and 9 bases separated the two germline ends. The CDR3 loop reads CASSVVGTGELFF. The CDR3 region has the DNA TGTGCCAGCAGCGTCGTGGGGACCGGGGAGCTGTTTTTT.

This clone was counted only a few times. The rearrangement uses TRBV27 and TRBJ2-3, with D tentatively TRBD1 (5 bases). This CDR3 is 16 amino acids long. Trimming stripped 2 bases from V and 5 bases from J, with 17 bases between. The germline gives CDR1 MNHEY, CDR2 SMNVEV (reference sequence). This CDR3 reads CASSLGAMGFRDTQYF. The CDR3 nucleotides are TGTGCCAGCAGTTTAGGGGCGATGGGGTTCAGAGATACGCAGTATTTT.

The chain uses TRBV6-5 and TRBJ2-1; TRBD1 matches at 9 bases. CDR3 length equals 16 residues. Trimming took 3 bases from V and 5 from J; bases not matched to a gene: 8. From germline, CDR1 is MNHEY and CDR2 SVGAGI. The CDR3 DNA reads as TGTGCCAGCAGTTATCCCCCCGGGACAGGGAACAATGAGCAGTTCTTC. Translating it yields CASSYPPGTGNNEQFF.

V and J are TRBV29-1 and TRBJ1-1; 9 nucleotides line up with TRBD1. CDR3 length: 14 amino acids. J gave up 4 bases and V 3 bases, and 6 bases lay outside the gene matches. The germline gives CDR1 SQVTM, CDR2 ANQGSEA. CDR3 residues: CSVELDRGGTEAFF. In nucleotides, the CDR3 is TGCAGCGTTGAGCTAGACAGGGGGGGCACTGAAGCTTTCTTT.

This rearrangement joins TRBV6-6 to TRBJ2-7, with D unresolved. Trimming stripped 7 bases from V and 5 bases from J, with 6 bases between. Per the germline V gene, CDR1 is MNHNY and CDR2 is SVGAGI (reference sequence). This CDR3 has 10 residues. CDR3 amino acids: CASKSHEQYF. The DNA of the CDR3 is TGTGCCAGCAAGTCACACGAGCAGTACTTC.

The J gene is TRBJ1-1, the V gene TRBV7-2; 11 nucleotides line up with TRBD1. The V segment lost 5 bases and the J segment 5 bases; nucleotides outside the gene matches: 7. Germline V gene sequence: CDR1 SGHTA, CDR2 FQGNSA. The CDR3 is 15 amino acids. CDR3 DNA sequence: TGTGCCAGCAGCACCCGGACAGGGGGCGATACTGAAGCTTTCTTT. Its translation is CASSTRTGGDTEAFF. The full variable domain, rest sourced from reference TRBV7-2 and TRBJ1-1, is GAGVSQSPSNKVTEKGKDVELRCDPISGHTALYWYRQSLGQGLEFLIYFQGNSAPDKSGLPSDRFSAERTGGSVSTLTIQRTQQEDSAVYLCASSTRTGGDTEAFFGQGTRLTVV.

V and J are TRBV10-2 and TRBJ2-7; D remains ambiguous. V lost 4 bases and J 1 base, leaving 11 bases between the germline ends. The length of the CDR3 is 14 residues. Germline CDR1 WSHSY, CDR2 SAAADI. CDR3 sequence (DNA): TGCGCCAGCAGTGGAGGTCTGGGGTCCTACGAGCAGTACTTC. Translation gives CASSGGLGSYEQYF.

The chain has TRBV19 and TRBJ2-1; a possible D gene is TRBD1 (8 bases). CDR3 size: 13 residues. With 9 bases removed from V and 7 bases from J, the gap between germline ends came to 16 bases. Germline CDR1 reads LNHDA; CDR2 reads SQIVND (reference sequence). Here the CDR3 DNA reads TGTGCCAGCGGACAGGGAGGGAGGAATGAGCAGTTCTTC. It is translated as CASGQGGRNEQFF.

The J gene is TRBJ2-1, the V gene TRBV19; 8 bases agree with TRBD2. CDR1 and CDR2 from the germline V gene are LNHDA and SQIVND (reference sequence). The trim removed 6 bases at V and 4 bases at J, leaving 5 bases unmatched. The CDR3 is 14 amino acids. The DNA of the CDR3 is TGTGCCAGTAGCAGGACTAGCCTGTACAATGAGCAGTTCTTC. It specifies CASSRTSLYNEQFF.

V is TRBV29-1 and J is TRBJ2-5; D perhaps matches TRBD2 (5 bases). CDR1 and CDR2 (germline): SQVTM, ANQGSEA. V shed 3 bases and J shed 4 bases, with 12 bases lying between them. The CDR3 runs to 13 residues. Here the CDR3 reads CSVDEGGGETQYF. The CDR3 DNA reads TGCAGCGTTGATGAGGGTGGAGGAGAGACCCAGTACTTC.